A single TCR beta chain is shown here with its context. The data were taken from a study of blood T cell repertoires in COVID-19. The repertoire was sequenced with immunoSEQ multiplex PCR; TCRdb's copy has only in-frame clones and lacks some. The sample consists of about 400,000 clones, approximately 90% of them appearing once. Sequencing input: peripheral blood. This sequence originates from a woman in her twenties or thirties with acute or convalescent COVID-19.

This CDR3 reads CASIGQPHSYEQYF. In DNA form, the CDR3 reads TGTGCCAGTATCGGACAGCCCCACTCCTACGAGCAGTACTTC. The V gene is TRBV2, the J gene TRBJ2-7; D may be TRBD1 (6 bases). The CDR3 sequence is 14 residues long. V dropped 9 bases and J dropped 0 bases, with 15 bases sitting between them. Germline V lookup: CDR1 SNHLY, CDR2 FYNNEI.